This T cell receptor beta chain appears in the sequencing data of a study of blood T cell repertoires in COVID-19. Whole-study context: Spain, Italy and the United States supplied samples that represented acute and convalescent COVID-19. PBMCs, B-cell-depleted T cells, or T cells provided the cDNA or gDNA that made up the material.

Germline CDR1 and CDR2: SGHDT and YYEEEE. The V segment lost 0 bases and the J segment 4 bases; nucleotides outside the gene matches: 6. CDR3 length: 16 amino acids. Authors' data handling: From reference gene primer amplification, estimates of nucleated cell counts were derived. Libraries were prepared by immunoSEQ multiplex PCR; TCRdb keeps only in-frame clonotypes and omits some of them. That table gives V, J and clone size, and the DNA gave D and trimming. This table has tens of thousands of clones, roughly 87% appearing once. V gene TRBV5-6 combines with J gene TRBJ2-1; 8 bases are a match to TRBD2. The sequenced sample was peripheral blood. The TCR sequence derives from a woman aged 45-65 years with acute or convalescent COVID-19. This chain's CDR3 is CASSLGLAGWYNEQFF. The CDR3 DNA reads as TGTGCCAGCAGCTTGGGTTTAGCGGGGTGGTACAATGAGCAGTTCTTC.